This T cell receptor beta chain was sequenced in a study of identical twins. CDR1 SGHRS and CDR2 YFSETQ come from the germline V gene. The CDR3 is 15 amino acids. V lost 1 base and J lost 8; bases outside the gene matches: 7. Whole-study findings and limits: Abundant beta clonotypes from cord blood bore fewer insertions; memory repertoires lacked this pattern.

TCRdb itself ran the 5' RACE reads through MiXCR, one entry per CDR3 protein. The sample carries 1.5 million to 2 million distinct CDR3 sequences, around 33% recorded once. As regards this clonotype: The target antigen is unknown.

Material: cord blood. V usage is TRBV5-1 and J usage is TRBJ2-1; 9 bases line up with TRBD1. The sequence was obtained from a newborn girl in good health. CDR3 nucleotides: TGCGCCAGCAGCTTGTGGGGACAGGGAAAGGATGAGCAGTTCTTC. It is translated as CASSLWGQGKDEQFF. Full variable domain (missing parts from reference TRBV5-1 and TRBJ2-1): KAGVTQTPRYLIKTRGQQVTLSCSPISGHRSVSWYQQTPGQGLQFLFEYFSETQRNKGNFPGRFSGRQFSNSRSEMNVSTLELGDSALYLCASSLWGQGKDEQFFGPGTRLTVL.